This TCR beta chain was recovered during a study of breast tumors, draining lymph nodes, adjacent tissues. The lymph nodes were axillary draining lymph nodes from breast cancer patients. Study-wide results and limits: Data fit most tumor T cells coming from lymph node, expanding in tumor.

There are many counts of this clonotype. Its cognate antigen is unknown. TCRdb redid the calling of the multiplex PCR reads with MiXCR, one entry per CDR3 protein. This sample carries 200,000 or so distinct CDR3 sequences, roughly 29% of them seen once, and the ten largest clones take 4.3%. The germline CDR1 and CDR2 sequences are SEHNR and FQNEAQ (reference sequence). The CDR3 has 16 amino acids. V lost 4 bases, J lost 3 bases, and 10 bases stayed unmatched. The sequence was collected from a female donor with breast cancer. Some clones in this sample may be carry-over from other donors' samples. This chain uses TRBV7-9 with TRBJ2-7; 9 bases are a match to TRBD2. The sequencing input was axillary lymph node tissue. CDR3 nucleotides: TGTGCCAGCAGCTCCTCAACCAGGACTAGCGACTACGAGCAGTACTTC. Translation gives CASSSSTRTSDYEQYF.